This is a list of T cell receptor beta chains from one sample in a study of T cells in Graves' hyperthyroidism and ophthalmopathy. TCRdb fed the multiplex PCR reads into MiXCR, producing one record per CDR3 protein. The sample has a few hundred thousand distinct CDR3 sequences, under 15% seen once. Sequencing input: blood. These receptors came from a young woman with Graves' hyperthyroidism. CDR3s include the opening cysteine and the closing phenylalanine or tryptophan. D genes are given only for firm matches. Size values are once, few and many counts, or a class for expanded clones, and some rows have none.

d_call: TRBD2; j_call: TRBJ2-7; v_call: TRBV9; clone_size: many; cdr3_length: 15; cdr3_nt: TGTGCCAGCAGCAGATCGACTAGCCTGGCCTACGAGCAGTACTTC; cdr3_aa: CASSRSTSLAYEQYF
d_call: TRBD1; j_call: TRBJ2-3; v_call: TRBV19; clone_size: many; cdr3_length: 19; cdr3_nt: TGTGCCAGTAGTCTAGAACAGACAGGGGGCGACTTCAACACAGATACGCAGTATTTT; cdr3_aa: CASSLEQTGGDFNTDTQYF
d_call: TRBD2; j_call: TRBJ2-1; v_call: TRBV18; clone_size: many; cdr3_length: 15; cdr3_nt: TGTGCCAGCTCATCAGGGACTAGCGGGGGAAATGAGCAGTTCTTC; cdr3_aa: CASSSGTSGGNEQFF
d_call: TRBD2; j_call: TRBJ2-3; v_call: TRBV11-1; clone_size: many; cdr3_length: 16; cdr3_nt: TGTGCCAGCAGCCCTTGGACTAGCGGGGACACAGATACGCAGTATTTT; cdr3_aa: CASSPWTSGDTDTQYF
d_call: TRBD2; j_call: TRBJ2-5; v_call: TRBV6-2/TRBV6-3; clone_size: many; cdr3_length: 16; cdr3_nt: TGTGCCAGCAGTTTGGGACTAGCGGGAGACCAAGAGACCCAGTACTTC; cdr3_aa: CASSLGLAGDQETQYF
d_call: TRBD2; j_call: TRBJ2-1; v_call: TRBV11-2; clone_size: many; cdr3_length: 15; cdr3_nt: TGTGCCAGCAGCTTCTCCAGCGGGATTGTTAATGAGCAGTTCTTC; cdr3_aa: CASSFSSGIVNEQFF
d_call: TRBD1; j_call: TRBJ1-2; v_call: TRBV20-1; clone_size: many; cdr3_length: 12; cdr3_nt: TGCAGTGCTAGATGGACAGGGAACGGCTACACCTTC; cdr3_aa: CSARWTGNGYTF
d_call: .; j_call: TRBJ2-3; v_call: TRBV18; clone_size: many; cdr3_length: 17; cdr3_nt: TGTGCCAGCTCACCACCACCTCGGGCGGGGCGCACAGATACGCAGTATTTT; cdr3_aa: CASSPPPRAGRTDTQYF
d_call: .; j_call: TRBJ1-1; v_call: TRBV14; clone_size: many; cdr3_length: 15; cdr3_nt: TGTGCCAGCAGCCAAACGCTTGGGGGGACCTCTGAAGCTTTCTTT; cdr3_aa: CASSQTLGGTSEAFF
d_call: TRBD1; j_call: TRBJ1-2; v_call: TRBV24-1; clone_size: .; cdr3_length: 13; cdr3_nt: TGTGCCACCAGTTGGGGACAGAGGTATGGCTACACCTTC; cdr3_aa: CATSWGQRYGYTF
d_call: TRBD1; j_call: TRBJ1-1; v_call: TRBV10-3; clone_size: many; cdr3_length: 16; cdr3_nt: TGTGCCATCAGTGGTACAGGGGGGGGTGGGGGTGATGAAGCTTTCTTT; cdr3_aa: CAISGTGGGGGDEAFF
d_call: .; j_call: TRBJ2-3; v_call: TRBV7-9; clone_size: many; cdr3_length: 15; cdr3_nt: TGTGCCAGCAAGGGCACAGGTTTACTCACAGATACGCAGTATTTT; cdr3_aa: CASKGTGLLTDTQYF
d_call: .; j_call: TRBJ2-5; v_call: TRBV6-1; clone_size: .; cdr3_length: 13; cdr3_nt: TGTGCCAGCAGGCCAACCCCCCTAGAGACCCAGTACTTC; cdr3_aa: CASRPTPLETQYF
d_call: .; j_call: TRBJ2-2; v_call: TRBV6-1; clone_size: many; cdr3_length: 16; cdr3_nt: TGTGCCAGCAGTTCCTCAGACCCGGGTCACACCGGGGAGCTGTTTTTT; cdr3_aa: CASSSSDPGHTGELFF
d_call: .; j_call: TRBJ2-1; v_call: TRBV20-1; clone_size: few; cdr3_length: 15; cdr3_nt: TGCAGTGCTAGGATCCGGACTGGGGTTTACAATGAGCAGTTCTTC; cdr3_aa: CSARIRTGVYNEQFF
d_call: .; j_call: TRBJ2-7; v_call: TRBV6-1; clone_size: few; cdr3_length: 18; cdr3_nt: TGTGCCAGCAGCCGCCGCGGACTACCGGGACAAAGCTCCTACGAGCAGTACTTC; cdr3_aa: CASSRRGLPGQSSYEQYF
d_call: .; j_call: TRBJ1-1; v_call: TRBV29-1; clone_size: many; cdr3_length: 12; cdr3_nt: TGCAGCGTTGCTGGTTCAGTCACTGAAGCTTTCTTT; cdr3_aa: CSVAGSVTEAFF
d_call: .; j_call: TRBJ1-3; v_call: TRBV30; clone_size: .; cdr3_length: 11; cdr3_nt: TGTGCCTGGAATCTTGGAAACACCATATATTTT; cdr3_aa: CAWNLGNTIYF
d_call: .; j_call: TRBJ2-3; v_call: TRBV2; clone_size: many; cdr3_length: 12; cdr3_nt: TGTGCCAGCAGTAGACTAGACGATACGCAGTATTTT; cdr3_aa: CASSRLDDTQYF
d_call: TRBD1; j_call: TRBJ1-2; v_call: TRBV10-3; clone_size: many; cdr3_length: 13; cdr3_nt: TGTGCCATCAGTCCGGGACAGGACTATGGCTACACCTTC; cdr3_aa: CAISPGQDYGYTF
d_call: .; j_call: TRBJ1-1; v_call: TRBV7-8; clone_size: .; cdr3_length: 13; cdr3_nt: TGTGCCAGCAGCTTAGAGATGGACACTGAAGCTTTCTTT; cdr3_aa: CASSLEMDTEAFF
d_call: .; j_call: TRBJ2-6; v_call: TRBV6-1; clone_size: .; cdr3_length: 13; cdr3_nt: TGTGCCACCGGGGCAACTGGGGCCAACGTCCTGACTTTC; cdr3_aa: CATGATGANVLTF
d_call: .; j_call: TRBJ1-1; v_call: TRBV5-5; clone_size: .; cdr3_length: 15; cdr3_nt: TGTGCCAGCAGCCCTCTAGGGCAGGGAGGCACTGAAGCTTTCTTT; cdr3_aa: CASSPLGQGGTEAFF
d_call: .; j_call: TRBJ2-1; v_call: TRBV7-2; clone_size: many; cdr3_length: 11; cdr3_nt: TGTGCCAGCAGCTTCGGTCAGAGGGAGTTCTTC; cdr3_aa: CASSFGQREFF
d_call: .; j_call: TRBJ2-1; v_call: TRBV20-1; clone_size: few; cdr3_length: 16; cdr3_nt: TGCAGTGCTAGAGAGGGGGGTAAGCGAAGCCTACATGAGCAGTTCTTC; cdr3_aa: CSAREGGKRSLHEQFF
d_call: .; j_call: TRBJ1-1; v_call: TRBV7-9; clone_size: .; cdr3_length: 13; cdr3_nt: TGTGCCAGCAGCTTCGAAAAGGGTCTTGAAGCTTTCTTT; cdr3_aa: CASSFEKGLEAFF
d_call: .; j_call: TRBJ2-1; v_call: TRBV27; clone_size: many; cdr3_length: 12; cdr3_nt: TGTGCCAGCAGTTCGCTAGGCCATGAGCAGTTCTTC; cdr3_aa: CASSSLGHEQFF
d_call: .; j_call: TRBJ2-1; v_call: TRBV10-3; clone_size: many; cdr3_length: 19; cdr3_nt: TGTGCCATCAGTGGGGCGCCTAGTGTGGACAGCCTATCCTACAATGAGCAGTTCTTC; cdr3_aa: CAISGAPSVDSLSYNEQFF
d_call: .; j_call: TRBJ2-1; v_call: TRBV7-3; clone_size: many; cdr3_length: 16; cdr3_nt: TGTGCCAGCAGCTTAAGTGCCACACCATCCTACAATGAGCAGTTCTTC; cdr3_aa: CASSLSATPSYNEQFF
d_call: .; j_call: TRBJ2-7; v_call: TRBV28; clone_size: many; cdr3_length: 11; cdr3_nt: TGTGCCAGCAATGGATACTACGAGCAGTACTTC; cdr3_aa: CASNGYYEQYF
d_call: .; j_call: TRBJ2-5; v_call: TRBV12-3/TRBV12-4; clone_size: few; cdr3_length: 13; cdr3_nt: TGTGCCAGCAGTTGGACCTGGGAAGAGACCCAGTACTTC; cdr3_aa: CASSWTWEETQYF
d_call: .; j_call: TRBJ2-7; v_call: TRBV27; clone_size: .; cdr3_length: 14; cdr3_nt: TGTGCCAGCAGCCCCAGGGGATTAACCTACGAGCAGTACTTC; cdr3_aa: CASSPRGLTYEQYF
d_call: .; j_call: TRBJ1-4; v_call: TRBV28; clone_size: many; cdr3_length: 14; cdr3_nt: TGTGCCAGCAGTGGGGGGTTGGCTAATGAAAAACTGTTTTTT; cdr3_aa: CASSGGLANEKLFF
d_call: .; j_call: TRBJ2-5; v_call: TRBV6-1; clone_size: many; cdr3_length: 12; cdr3_nt: TGTGCCAGCAGTTTTCAGGGAGAGACCCAGTACTTC; cdr3_aa: CASSFQGETQYF
d_call: TRBD1; j_call: TRBJ2-1; v_call: TRBV7-2; clone_size: many; cdr3_length: 15; cdr3_nt: TGTGCCAGCAGCTTAGCAGGACAGGGCTACAATGAGCAGTTCTTC; cdr3_aa: CASSLAGQGYNEQFF
d_call: .; j_call: TRBJ1-5; v_call: TRBV20-1; clone_size: many; cdr3_length: 9; cdr3_nt: TGCAGTGCTGGGGTACCCCAGCATTTT; cdr3_aa: CSAGVPQHF
d_call: TRBD1; j_call: TRBJ2-4; v_call: TRBV10-2; clone_size: many; cdr3_length: 14; cdr3_nt: TGCGCCAGCAGTTGGGACAGAAGTAAAAACATTCAGTACTTC; cdr3_aa: CASSWDRSKNIQYF